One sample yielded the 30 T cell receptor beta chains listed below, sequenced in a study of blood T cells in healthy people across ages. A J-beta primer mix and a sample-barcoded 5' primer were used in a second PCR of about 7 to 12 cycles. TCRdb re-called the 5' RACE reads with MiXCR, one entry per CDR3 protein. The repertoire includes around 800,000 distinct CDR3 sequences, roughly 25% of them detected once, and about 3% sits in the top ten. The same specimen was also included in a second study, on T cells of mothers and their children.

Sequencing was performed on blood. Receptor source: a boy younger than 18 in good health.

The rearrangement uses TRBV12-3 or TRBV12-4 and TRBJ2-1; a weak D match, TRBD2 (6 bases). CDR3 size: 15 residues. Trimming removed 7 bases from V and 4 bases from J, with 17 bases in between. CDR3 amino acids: CASTLRGTRYNEQFF. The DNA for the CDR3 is TGTGCCAGCACCCTCCGGGGGACGAGATACAATGAGCAGTTCTTC.

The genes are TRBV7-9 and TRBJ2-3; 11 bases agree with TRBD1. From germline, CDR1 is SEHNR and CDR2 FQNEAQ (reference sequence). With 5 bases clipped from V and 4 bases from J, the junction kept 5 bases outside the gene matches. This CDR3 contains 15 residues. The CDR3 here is CASSRGQGGSDTQYF. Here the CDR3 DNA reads TGTGCCAGCAGCCGGGGACAGGGGGGATCAGATACGCAGTATTTT.

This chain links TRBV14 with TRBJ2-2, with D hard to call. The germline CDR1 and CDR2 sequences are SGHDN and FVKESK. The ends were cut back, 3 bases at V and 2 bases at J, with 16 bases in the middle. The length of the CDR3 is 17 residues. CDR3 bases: TGTGCCAGCAGCCACTCCGAAACTTCGATTAACACCGGGGAGCTGTTTTTT. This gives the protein CASSHSETSINTGELFF.

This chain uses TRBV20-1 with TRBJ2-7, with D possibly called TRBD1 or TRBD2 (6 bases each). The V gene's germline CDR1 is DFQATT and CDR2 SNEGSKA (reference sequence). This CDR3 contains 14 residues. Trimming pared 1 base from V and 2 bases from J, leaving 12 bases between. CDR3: CSARVRGPTYEQYF. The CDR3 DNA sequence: TGCAGTGCTAGAGTTCGGGGGCCAACCTACGAGCAGTACTTC.

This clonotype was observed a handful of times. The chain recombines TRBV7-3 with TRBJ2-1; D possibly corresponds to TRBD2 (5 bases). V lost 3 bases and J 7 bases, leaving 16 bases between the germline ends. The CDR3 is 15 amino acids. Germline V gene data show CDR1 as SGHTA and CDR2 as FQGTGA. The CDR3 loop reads CASSLGASSFNEQFF. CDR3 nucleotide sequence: TGTGCCAGCAGCTTGGGAGCGTCGTCATTTAATGAGCAGTTCTTC.

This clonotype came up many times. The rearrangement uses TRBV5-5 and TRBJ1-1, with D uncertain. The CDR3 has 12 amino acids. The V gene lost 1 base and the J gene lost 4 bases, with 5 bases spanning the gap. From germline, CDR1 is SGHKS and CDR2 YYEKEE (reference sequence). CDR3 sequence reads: CASSLLGTEAFF. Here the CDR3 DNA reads TGTGCCAGCAGCTTGCTCGGCACTGAAGCTTTCTTT.

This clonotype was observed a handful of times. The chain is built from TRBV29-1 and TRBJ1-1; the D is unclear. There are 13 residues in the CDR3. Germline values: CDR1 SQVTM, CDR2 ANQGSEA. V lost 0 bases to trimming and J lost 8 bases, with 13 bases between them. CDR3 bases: TGCAGCGTTGAAGATGCGGTTCGGACCGAAGCTTTCTTT. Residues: CSVEDAVRTEAFF. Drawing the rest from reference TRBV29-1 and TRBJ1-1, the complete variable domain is SAVISQKPSRDICQRGTSLTIQCQVDSQVTMMFWYRQQPGQSLTLIATANQGSEATYESGFVIDKFPISRPNLTFSTLTVSNMSPEDSSIYLCSVEDAVRTEAFFGQGTRLTVV.

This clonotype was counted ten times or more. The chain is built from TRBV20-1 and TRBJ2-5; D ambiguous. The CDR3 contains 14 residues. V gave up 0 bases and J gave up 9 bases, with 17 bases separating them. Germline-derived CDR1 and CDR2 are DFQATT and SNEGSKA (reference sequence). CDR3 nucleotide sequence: TGCAGTGCTAGAGATTTCCTCTCGCGTAGGGCCCAGTACTTC. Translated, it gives CSARDFLSRRAQYF.

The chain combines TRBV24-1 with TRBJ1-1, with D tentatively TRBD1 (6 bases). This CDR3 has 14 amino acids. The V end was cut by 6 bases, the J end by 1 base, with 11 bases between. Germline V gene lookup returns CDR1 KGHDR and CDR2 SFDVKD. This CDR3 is CATSPTGTNTEAFF. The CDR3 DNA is TGTGCCACCAGTCCTACAGGGACGAACACTGAAGCTTTCTTT.

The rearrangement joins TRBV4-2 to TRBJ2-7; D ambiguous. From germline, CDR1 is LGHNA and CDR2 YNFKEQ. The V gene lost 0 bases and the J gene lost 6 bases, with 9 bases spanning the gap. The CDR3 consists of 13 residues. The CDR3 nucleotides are TGTGCCAGCAGCCAAGATTTAAGGCGCGAGCAGTACTTC. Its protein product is CASSQDLRREQYF.

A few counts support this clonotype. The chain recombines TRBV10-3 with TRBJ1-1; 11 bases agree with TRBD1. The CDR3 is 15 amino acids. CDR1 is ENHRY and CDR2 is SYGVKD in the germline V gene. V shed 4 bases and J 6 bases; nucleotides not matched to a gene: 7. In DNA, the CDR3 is TGTGCCATCAGTGGGGCCCCGGGACAGGGGGCTGAAGCTTTCTTT. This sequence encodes CAISGAPGQGAEAFF.

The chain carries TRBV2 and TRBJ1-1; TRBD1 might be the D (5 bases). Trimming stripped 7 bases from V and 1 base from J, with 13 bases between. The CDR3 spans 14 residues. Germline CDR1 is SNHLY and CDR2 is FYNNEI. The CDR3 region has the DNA TGTGCCAGCAACCAGGGACGGCAGAACACTGAAGCTTTCTTT. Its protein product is CASNQGRQNTEAFF.

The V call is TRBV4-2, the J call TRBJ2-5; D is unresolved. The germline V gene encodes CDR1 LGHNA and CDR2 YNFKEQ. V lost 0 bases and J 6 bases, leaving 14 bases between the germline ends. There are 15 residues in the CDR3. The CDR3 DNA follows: TGTGCCAGCAGCCAAGATCTGGGGTTGGGGAAGACCCAGTACTTC. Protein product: CASSQDLGLGKTQYF.

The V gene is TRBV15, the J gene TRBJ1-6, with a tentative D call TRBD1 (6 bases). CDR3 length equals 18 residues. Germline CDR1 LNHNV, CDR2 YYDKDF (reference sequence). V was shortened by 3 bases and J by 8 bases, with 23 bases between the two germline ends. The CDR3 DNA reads TGTGCCACCAGCAGGGGGGTCGCAGGGGACGCCAAGGATTCACCCCTCCACTTT. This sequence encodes CATSRGVAGDAKDSPLHF.

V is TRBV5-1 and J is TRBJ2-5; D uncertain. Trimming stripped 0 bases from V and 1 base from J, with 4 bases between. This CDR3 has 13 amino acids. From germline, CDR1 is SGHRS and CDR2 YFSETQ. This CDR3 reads CASSLVAQETQYF. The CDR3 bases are TGCGCCAGCAGCTTGGTTGCCCAAGAGACCCAGTACTTC.

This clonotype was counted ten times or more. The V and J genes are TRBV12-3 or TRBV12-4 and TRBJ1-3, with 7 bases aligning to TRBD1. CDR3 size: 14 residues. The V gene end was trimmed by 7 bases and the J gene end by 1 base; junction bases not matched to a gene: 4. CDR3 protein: CASILQGSGNTIYF. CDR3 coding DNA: TGTGCCAGCATTCTACAGGGGTCTGGAAACACCATATATTTT.

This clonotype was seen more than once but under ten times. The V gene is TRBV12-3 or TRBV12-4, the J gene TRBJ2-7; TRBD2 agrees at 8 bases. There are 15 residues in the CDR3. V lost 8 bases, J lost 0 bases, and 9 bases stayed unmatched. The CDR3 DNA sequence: TGTGCCAGCCATAAGTCCGGGACTAGCTCCTACGAGCAGTACTTC. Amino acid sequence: CASHKSGTSSYEQYF.

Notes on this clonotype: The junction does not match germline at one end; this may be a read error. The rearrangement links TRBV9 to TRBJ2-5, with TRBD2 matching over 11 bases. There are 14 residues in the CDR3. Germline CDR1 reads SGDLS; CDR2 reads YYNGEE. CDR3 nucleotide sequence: TGTGCCAGCAGCCCGGGACTAGCGGAGGAGAACCAGTACTTC. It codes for CASSPGLAEENQYF. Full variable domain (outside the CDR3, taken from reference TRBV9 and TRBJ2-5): DSGVTQTPKHLITATGQRVTLRCSPRSGDLSVYWYQQSLDQGLQFLIQYYNGEERAKGNILERFSAQQFPDLHSELNLSSLELGDSALYFCASSPGLAEENQYFGPGTRLLVL.

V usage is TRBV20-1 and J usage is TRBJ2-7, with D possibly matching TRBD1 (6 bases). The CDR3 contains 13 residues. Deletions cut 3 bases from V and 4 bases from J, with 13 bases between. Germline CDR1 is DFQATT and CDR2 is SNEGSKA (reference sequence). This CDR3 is CSARRDIAYEQYF. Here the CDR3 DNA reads TGCAGTGCTAGGAGGGACATCGCATACGAGCAGTACTTC.

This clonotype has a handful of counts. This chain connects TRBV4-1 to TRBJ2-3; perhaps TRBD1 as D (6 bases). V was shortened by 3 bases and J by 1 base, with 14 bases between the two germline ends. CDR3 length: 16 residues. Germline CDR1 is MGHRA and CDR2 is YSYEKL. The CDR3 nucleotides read TGCGCCAGCAGCCACCCAGGGGAACGGGGCACAGATACGCAGTATTTT. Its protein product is CASSHPGERGTDTQYF.

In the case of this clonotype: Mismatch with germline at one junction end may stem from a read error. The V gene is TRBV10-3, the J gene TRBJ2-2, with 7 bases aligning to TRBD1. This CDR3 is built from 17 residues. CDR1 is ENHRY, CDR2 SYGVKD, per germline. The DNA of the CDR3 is TGTGTCATCAATGACTACAGGGGCGTTGAGTACACCGGGGAGCTGTTTTTT. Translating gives CVINDYRGVEYTGELFF.

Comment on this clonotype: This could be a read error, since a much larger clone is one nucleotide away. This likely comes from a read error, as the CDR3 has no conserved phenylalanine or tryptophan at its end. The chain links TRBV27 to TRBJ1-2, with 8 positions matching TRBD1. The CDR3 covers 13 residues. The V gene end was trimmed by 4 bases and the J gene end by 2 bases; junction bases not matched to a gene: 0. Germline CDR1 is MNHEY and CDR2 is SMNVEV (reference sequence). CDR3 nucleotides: TGTGCCAGCAGTTGGACAGGGAACTATGGCTACACCCTC. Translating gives CASSWTGNYGYTL.

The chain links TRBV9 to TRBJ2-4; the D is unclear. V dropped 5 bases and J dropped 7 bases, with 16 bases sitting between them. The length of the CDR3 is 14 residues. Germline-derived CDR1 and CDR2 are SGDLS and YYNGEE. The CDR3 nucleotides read TGTGCCAGCAGTCCCGGTTTTAGTACGAACATTCAGTACTTC. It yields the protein CASSPGFSTNIQYF.

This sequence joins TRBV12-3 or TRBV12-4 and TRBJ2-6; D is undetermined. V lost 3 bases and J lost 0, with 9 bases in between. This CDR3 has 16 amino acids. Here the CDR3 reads CASSLTGYSGANVLTF. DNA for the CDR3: TGTGCCAGCAGTTTGACCGGATACTCTGGGGCCAACGTCCTGACTTTC.

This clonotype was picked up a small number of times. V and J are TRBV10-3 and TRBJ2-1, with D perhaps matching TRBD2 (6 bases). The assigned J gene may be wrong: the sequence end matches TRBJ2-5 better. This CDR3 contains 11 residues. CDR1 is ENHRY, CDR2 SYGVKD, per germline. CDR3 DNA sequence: TGTGCCATCCCGGAGGGGGAGACCCAGTACTTC. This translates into CAIPEGETQYF.

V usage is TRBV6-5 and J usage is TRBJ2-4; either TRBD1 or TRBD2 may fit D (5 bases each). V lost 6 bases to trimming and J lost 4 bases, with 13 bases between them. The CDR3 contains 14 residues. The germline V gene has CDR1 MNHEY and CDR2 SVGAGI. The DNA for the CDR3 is TGTGCCAGCAGCCCCCGGGACGGGAAAAACATTCAGTACTTC. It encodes CASSPRDGKNIQYF.

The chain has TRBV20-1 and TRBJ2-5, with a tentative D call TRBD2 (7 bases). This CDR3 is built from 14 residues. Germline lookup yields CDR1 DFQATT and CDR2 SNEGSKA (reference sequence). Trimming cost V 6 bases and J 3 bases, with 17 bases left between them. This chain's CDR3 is CSARWGGAEETQYF. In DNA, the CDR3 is TGCAGTGCCAGGTGGGGGGGGGCCGAAGAGACCCAGTACTTC.

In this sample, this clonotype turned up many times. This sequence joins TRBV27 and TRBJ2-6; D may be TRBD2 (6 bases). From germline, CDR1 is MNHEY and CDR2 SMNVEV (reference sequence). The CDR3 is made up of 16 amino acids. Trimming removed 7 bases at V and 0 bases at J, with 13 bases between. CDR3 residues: CASTLEGLSGANVLTF. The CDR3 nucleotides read TGTGCCAGCACCTTGGAGGGTCTCTCTGGGGCCAACGTCCTGACTTTC.

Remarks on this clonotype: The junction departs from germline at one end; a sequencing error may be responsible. The CDR3 here is CAISSGGSSNSYEQYF. In DNA form, the CDR3 reads TGTGCCATCAGTTCGGGGGGCTCCTCGAATAGTTACGAGCAGTACTTC. The rearrangement uses TRBV12-3 or TRBV12-4 and TRBJ2-7, with D perhaps TRBD2 (7 bases). The CDR3 consists of 16 residues.

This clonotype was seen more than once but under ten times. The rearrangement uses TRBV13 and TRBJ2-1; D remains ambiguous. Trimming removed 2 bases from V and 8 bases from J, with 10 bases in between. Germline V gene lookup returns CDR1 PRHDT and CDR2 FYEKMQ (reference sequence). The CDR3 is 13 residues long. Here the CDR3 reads CASSLFATDEQFF. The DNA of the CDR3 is TGTGCCAGCAGCTTATTCGCCACGGATGAGCAGTTCTTC.